Reported below is one TCR beta chain. Its antigen remains unknown. CDR1 and CDR2 from the germline V gene are PRHDT and FYEKMQ (reference sequence). The V and J ends lost 4 bases and 2 bases, in that order; junction bases with no gene match: 7. There are 16 residues in the CDR3. Use of 60 Vbeta and 13 Jbeta primers characterized the PCR. Assay used: immunoSEQ multiplex PCR; TCRdb lists only in-frame clones, some missing. The sample consists of under 130,000 clones, around 86% of them appearing once. The sample belongs to a study of cytomegalovirus exposure and HLA in healthy donors. Study-wide results and limits: Several of the most significant clusters appeared, in a later analysis, to be linked to common viral pathogens.

Material for sequencing was PBMCs. This receptor was taken from a man aged 30 to 45 in good health and CMV-seropositive. This chain links TRBV13 with TRBJ1-2, with 10 bases lining up with TRBD1. CDR3 amino acids: CASSYIPGQGNYGYTF. CDR3 bases: TGTGCCAGCAGCTATATACCGGGACAGGGGAACTATGGCTACACCTTC.